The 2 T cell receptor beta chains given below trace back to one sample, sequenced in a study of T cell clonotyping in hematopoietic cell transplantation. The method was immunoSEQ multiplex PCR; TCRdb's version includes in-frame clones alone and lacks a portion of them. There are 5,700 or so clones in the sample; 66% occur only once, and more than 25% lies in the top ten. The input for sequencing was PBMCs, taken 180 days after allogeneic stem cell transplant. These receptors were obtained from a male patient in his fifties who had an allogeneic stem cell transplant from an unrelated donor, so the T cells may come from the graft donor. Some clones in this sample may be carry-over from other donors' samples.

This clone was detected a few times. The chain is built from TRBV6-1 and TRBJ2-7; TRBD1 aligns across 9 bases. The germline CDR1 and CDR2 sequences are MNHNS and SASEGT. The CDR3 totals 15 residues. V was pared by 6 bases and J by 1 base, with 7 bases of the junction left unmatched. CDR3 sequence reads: CASRGGTGISYEQYF. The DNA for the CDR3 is TGTGCCAGCAGGGGGGGGACAGGGATATCCTACGAGCAGTACTTC.

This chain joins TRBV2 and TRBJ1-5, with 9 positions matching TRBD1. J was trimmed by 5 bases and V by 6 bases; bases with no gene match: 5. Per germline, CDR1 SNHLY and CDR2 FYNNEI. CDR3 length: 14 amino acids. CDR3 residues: CASSPGQGDQPQHF. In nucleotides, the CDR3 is TGTGCCAGCAGCCCGGGACAGGGAGATCAGCCCCAGCATTTT.